This T cell receptor (beta chain) was documented in a study of T cells after yellow fever vaccination. In this sample, this clonotype turned up many times. TCRdb re-called the 5' RACE reads with MiXCR, one entry per CDR3 protein. This table holds 500,000 to 650,000 distinct CDR3 sequences, less than 20% found once. The sample in question was PBMCs, obtained 4 to 5 days after the first yellow fever vaccination. The clonotype comes from a man younger than 35 who received the YFV17D yellow fever vaccine.

This chain's CDR3 is CASSSSGPADTQYF. For the CDR3, the DNA is TGTGCCAGCAGCTCCAGCGGGCCCGCAGATACGCAGTATTTT. The gene calls are TRBV7-9 and TRBJ2-3, with D possibly matching TRBD2 (6 bases). Germline assignment: CDR1 SEHNR and CDR2 FQNEAQ (reference sequence). V lost 4 bases and J lost 4, with 12 bases in between. The length of the CDR3 is 14 residues.